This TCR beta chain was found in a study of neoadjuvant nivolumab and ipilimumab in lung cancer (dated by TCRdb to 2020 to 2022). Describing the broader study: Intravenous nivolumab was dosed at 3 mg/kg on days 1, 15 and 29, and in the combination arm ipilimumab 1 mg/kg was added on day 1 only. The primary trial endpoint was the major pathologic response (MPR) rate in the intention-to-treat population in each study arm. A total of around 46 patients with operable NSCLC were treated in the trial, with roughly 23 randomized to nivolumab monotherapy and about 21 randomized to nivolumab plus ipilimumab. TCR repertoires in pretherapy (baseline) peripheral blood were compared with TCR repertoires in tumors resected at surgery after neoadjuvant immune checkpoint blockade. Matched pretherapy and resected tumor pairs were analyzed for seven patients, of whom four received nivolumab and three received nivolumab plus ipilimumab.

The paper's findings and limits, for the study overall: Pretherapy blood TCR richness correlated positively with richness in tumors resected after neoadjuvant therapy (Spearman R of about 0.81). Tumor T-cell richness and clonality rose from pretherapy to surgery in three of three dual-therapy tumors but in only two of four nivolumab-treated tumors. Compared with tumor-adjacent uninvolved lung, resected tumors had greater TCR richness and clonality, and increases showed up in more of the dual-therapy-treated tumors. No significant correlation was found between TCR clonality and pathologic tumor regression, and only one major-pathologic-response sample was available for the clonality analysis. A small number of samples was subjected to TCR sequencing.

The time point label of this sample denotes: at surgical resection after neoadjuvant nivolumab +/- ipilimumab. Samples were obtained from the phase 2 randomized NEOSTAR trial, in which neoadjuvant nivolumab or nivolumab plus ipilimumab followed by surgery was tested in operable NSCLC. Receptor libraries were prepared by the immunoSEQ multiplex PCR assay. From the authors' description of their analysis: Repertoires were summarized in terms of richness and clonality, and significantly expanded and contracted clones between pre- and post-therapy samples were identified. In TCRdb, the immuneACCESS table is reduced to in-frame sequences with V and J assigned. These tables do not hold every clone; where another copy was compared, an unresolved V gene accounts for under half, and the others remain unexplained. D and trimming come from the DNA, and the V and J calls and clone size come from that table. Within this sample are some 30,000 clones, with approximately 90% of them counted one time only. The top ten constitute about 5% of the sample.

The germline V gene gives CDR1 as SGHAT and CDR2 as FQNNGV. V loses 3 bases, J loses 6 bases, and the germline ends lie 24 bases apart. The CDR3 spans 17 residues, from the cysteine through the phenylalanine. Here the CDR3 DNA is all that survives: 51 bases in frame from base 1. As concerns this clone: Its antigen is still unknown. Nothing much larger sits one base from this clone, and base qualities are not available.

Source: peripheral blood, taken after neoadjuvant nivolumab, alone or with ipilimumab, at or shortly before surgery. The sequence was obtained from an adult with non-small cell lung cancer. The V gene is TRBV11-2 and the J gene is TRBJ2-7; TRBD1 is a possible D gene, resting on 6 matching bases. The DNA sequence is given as TGTGCCAGCAGCTTCACCCCCTCCCCAGGGGCAGTAGGCGAGCAGTACTTC. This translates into CASSFTPSPGAVGEQYF.